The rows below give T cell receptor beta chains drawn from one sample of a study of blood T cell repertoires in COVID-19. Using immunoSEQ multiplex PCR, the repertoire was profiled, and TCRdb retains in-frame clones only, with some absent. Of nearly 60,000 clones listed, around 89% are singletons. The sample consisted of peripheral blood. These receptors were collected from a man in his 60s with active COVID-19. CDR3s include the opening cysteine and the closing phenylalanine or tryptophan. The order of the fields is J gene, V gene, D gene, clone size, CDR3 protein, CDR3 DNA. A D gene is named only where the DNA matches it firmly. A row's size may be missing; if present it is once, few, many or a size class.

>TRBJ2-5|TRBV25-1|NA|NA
CASSESGETQYF
TGTGCCAGCAGTGAAAGCGGAGAGACCCAGTACTTC
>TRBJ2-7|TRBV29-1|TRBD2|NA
CSVGLAGTFSYEQYF
TGCAGCGTTGGACTAGCGGGGACCTTCTCCTACGAGCAGTACTTC
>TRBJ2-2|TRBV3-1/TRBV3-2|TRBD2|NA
CASRPRGGNTGELFF
TGTGCCAGCAGGCCACGGGGGGGGAATACCGGGGAGCTGTTTTTT
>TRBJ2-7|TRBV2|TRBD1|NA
CASRTDRDHEQYF
TGTGCCAGCAGGACAGACAGGGACCACGAGCAGTACTTC
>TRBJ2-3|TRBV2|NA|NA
CASSFRDSRTDTQYF
TGTGCCAGCAGTTTCCGGGACTCACGCACAGATACGCAGTATTTT
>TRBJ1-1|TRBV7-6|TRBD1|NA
CASSSRDRVNTEAFF
TGTGCCAGCAGCTCAAGGGACAGGGTGAACACTGAAGCTTTCTTT
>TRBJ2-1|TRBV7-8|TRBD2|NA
CASSVLLAGKMNEQFF
TGTGCCAGCAGCGTCTTACTAGCGGGGAAGATGAATGAGCAGTTCTTC
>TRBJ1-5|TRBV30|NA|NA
CAWSVGYPRNQPQHF
TGTGCCTGGAGTGTCGGTTACCCGCGCAATCAGCCCCAGCATTTT
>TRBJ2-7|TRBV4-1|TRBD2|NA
CASSLGGSSYEQYF
TGCGCCAGCTCGCTCGGGGGGAGCTCCTACGAGCAGTACTTC
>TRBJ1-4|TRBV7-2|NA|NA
CASGRGNEKLFF
TGTGCCAGCGGGAGGGGCAATGAAAAACTGTTTTTT
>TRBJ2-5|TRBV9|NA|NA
CASSVAGGNQETQYF
TGTGCCAGCAGCGTAGCGGGGGGCAATCAAGAGACCCAGTACTTC
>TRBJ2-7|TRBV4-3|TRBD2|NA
CASSQEPGLASSYEQYF
TGCGCCAGCAGCCAAGAGCCGGGACTAGCGAGCTCCTACGAGCAGTACTTC
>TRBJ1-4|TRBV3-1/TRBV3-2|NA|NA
CASSHLDREKLFF
TGTGCCAGCAGCCACTTAGACAGGGAAAAACTGTTTTTT
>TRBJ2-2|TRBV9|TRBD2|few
CASSPSGVFPGELFF
TGTGCCAGCAGCCCTAGCGGGGTATTTCCCGGGGAGCTGTTTTTT
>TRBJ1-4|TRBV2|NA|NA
CASSGATDEKLFF
TGTGCCAGCAGTGGCGCGACTGATGAAAAACTGTTTTTT
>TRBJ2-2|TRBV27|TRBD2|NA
CASRRELAVGTGELFF
TGTGCCAGCAGGCGGGAACTAGCGGTGGGCACCGGGGAGCTGTTTTTT
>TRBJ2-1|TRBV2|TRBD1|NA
CASNRDRTPYNEQFF
TGTGCCAGCAACCGGGACAGGACTCCTTACAATGAGCAGTTCTTC
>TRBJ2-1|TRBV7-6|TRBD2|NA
CASSLLAGDRRPRRTSNEQFF
TGTGCCAGCAGCTTACTAGCGGGAGACCGCCGACCCCGGAGGACTAGCAATGAGCAGTTCTTC
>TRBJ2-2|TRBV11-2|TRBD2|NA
CASSWRTSDYTGELFF
TGTGCCAGCAGCTGGAGGACTAGCGACTACACCGGGGAGCTGTTTTTT
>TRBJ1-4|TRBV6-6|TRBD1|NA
CASSGTGLAEKLFF
TGTGCCAGCAGTGGGACAGGGCTGGCGGAAAAACTGTTTTTT
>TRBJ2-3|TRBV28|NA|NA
CASRAGADSSTDTQYF
TGTGCCAGCAGGGCCGGAGCGGACTCTAGCACAGATACGCAGTATTTT
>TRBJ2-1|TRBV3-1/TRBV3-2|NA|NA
CASSQVGRKYNEQFF
TGTGCCAGCAGCCAAGTGGGGCGGAAATACAATGAGCAGTTCTTC
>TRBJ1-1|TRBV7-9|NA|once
CASSWADTEAFF
TGTGCCAGCAGCTGGGCAGACACTGAAGCTTTCTTT
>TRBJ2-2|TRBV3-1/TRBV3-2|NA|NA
CASSQLNTGELFF
TGTGCCAGCAGCCAACTTAACACCGGGGAGCTGTTTTTT
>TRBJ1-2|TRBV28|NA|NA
CASNHDRNYGYTF
TGTGCCAGCAACCACGACAGGAACTATGGCTACACCTTC
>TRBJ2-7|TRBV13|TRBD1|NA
CASSLEGQGEGPSYEQYF
TGTGCCAGCAGCTTAGAGGGACAGGGGGAAGGACCCTCCTACGAGCAGTACTTC
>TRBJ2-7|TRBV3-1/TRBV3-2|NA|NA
CASSRQDLYEQYF
TGTGCCAGCAGTCGACAGGACCTCTACGAGCAGTACTTC
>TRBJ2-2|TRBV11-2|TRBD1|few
CASSYGTGVIGELFF
TGTGCCAGCAGCTATGGGACAGGGGTGATCGGGGAGCTGTTTTTT
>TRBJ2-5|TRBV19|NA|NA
CASTGQGREETQYF
TGTGCCAGTACGGGCCAGGGGAGGGAAGAGACCCAGTACTTC
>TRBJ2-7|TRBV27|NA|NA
CASTGRGRYEQYF
TGTGCCAGCACCGGCAGGGGTCGGTACGAGCAGTACTTC
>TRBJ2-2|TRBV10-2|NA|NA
CASATPNTGELFF
TGCGCCAGCGCAACACCGAACACCGGGGAGCTGTTTTTT
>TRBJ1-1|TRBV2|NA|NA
CASSEALGGTEAFF
TGTGCCAGCAGTGAAGCCCTCGGGGGTACTGAAGCTTTCTTT
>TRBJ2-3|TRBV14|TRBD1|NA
CASSQPGQGTDTQYF
TGTGCCAGCAGCCAACCGGGACAGGGCACAGATACGCAGTATTTT
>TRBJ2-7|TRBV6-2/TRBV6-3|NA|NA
CASSYYETRGYEQYF
TGTGCCAGCAGTTACTACGAGACTAGAGGCTACGAGCAGTACTTC
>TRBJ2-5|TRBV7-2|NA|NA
CASSLAAKETQYF
TGTGCCAGCAGCTTAGCCGCTAAAGAGACCCAGTACTTC
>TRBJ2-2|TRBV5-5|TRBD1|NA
CASSLYPGTGDTGELFF
TGTGCCAGCAGCTTGTACCCCGGGACAGGGGACACCGGGGAGCTGTTTTTT
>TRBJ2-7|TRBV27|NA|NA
CASSSTYEQYF
TGTGCCAGCAGTTCTACCTACGAGCAGTACTTC
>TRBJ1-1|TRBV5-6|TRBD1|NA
CASSCPGTGTEAFF
TGTGCCAGCAGCTGCCCGGGGACAGGCACTGAAGCTTTCTTT
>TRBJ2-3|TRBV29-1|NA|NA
CSVDWQKSTDTQYF
TGCAGCGTTGATTGGCAGAAGAGCACAGATACGCAGTATTTT
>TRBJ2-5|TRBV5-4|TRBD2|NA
CASGLAGVEETQYF
TGTGCCAGCGGTCTAGCGGGAGTGGAGGAGACCCAGTACTTC
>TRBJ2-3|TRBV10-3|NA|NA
CAISASGWTDTQYF
TGTGCCATCAGTGCCAGCGGATGGACGGATACGCAGTATTTT
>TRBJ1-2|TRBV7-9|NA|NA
CASSQMGALDYGYTF
TGTGCCAGCAGCCAGATGGGGGCCCTCGACTATGGCTACACCTTC
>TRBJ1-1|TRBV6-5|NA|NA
CASRSRNTEAFF
TGTGCCAGCAGATCCCGGAACACTGAAGCTTTCTTT
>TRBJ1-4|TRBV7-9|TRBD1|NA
CASSHARGQYEKLFF
TGTGCCAGCAGCCACGCGAGGGGGCAGTATGAAAAACTGTTTTTT
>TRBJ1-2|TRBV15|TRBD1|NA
CATSRGQGALGYGYTF
TGTGCCACCAGCCGGGGACAGGGGGCGCTTGGCTATGGCTACACCTTC
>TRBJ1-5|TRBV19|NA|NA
CASSARGGQGQPQHF
TGTGCCAGTAGCGCCCGTGGGGGACAAGGTCAGCCCCAGCATTTT
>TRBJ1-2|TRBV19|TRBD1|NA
CASSQGANYGYTF
TGTGCCAGTAGTCAGGGGGCTAACTATGGCTACACCTTC
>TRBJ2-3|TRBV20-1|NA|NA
CSASRGGATLDTQYF
TGCAGTGCTAGTCGTGGAGGGGCTACTTTGGATACGCAGTATTTT